These 7 T cell receptor beta chains came from one sample sequenced in a study of T cell repertoires in cytomegalovirus infection. Their cognate antigens are unknown. Using its own MiXCR run on the reads, TCRdb lists one record per CDR3 protein. The sample has some 200,000 distinct CDR3 sequences; around 35% are singletons. This specimen was CD8+ T cells from cultured PBMCs, taken from culture after CMV antigen stimulation. The source of these receptors is a human donor in good health (CMV status not recorded). Some clones in this sample may be carry-over from other donors' samples.

V usage is TRBV7-3 and J usage is TRBJ2-1; 10 positions match TRBD2. Germline V gene lookup returns CDR1 SGHTA and CDR2 FQGTGA. The trim removed 4 bases at V and 7 bases at J, leaving 7 bases unmatched. The CDR3 is 15 amino acids. This CDR3 reads CASSSPTGLANEQFF. The CDR3 DNA follows: TGTGCCAGCAGCTCCCCCACGGGACTAGCGAATGAGCAGTTCTTC.

The CDR3 region is CASSQDRGAQQFF. CDR3 bases: TGCGCCAGCAGCCAAGATCGGGGGGCCCAGCAGTTCTTC. This sequence joins TRBV4-1 and TRBJ2-1; possible D gene TRBD2, 7 bases. This CDR3 has 13 residues. Trimming took 0 bases from V and 11 from J, leaving 11 bases between them. Germline assignment: CDR1 MGHRA and CDR2 YSYEKL.

CDR3 protein: CATSMTSITGELFF. DNA for the CDR3: TGTGCCACCAGCATGACTAGCATCACCGGGGAGCTGTTTTTT. The genes are TRBV15 and TRBJ2-2; 7 bases align to TRBD2. V shed 4 bases, J shed 4 bases, and the junction held 3 bases outside the gene matches. The CDR3 extends over 14 amino acids. Germline assignment: CDR1 LNHNV and CDR2 YYDKDF (reference sequence). Combining the CDR3 with reference TRBV15 and TRBJ2-2 gives the whole variable domain DAMVIQNPRYQVTQFGKPVTLSCSQTLNHNVMYWYQQKSSQAPKLLFHYYDKDFNNEADTPDNFQSRRPNTSFCFLDIRSPGLGDTAMYLCATSMTSITGELFFGEGSRLTVL.

CDR3 in DNA: TGCAGCGTGACAGCTGGAAACACCATATATTTT. Translating it yields CSVTAGNTIYF. The chain uses TRBV29-1 and TRBJ1-3; a possible D gene is TRBD1 (5 bases). The CDR3 is made up of 11 amino acids. Per the germline V gene, CDR1 is SQVTM and CDR2 is ANQGSEA. With 6 bases removed from V and 2 bases from J, the gap between germline ends came to 5 bases.

The chain carries TRBV7-6 and TRBJ1-2; no reliable D call. CDR3 length: 12 residues. CDR1 SGHVS and CDR2 FNYEAQ come from the germline V gene. V lost 4 bases, J lost 4 bases, and 7 bases lay in between. The DNA of the CDR3 is TGTGCCAGCAGCTCGTTCACCTATGGCTACACCTTC. Amino acid sequence: CASSSFTYGYTF.

As regards this clonotype: Relative to the germline gene, one junction end is altered; a read error may explain this. The chain combines TRBV4-1 with TRBJ1-6; no firm D call. Germline values: CDR1 MGHRA, CDR2 YSYEKL. The CDR3 is made up of 17 amino acids. CDR3 DNA: TGTGCCAGCAGCCCCGAGTTTAGGGACTCCTATAATTCACCCCTCCACTTT. Encoded protein: CASSPEFRDSYNSPLHF.

The chain couples TRBV7-3 to TRBJ2-7; D is unclear. This CDR3 comprises 15 residues. V dropped 0 bases and J dropped 4 bases, with 13 bases sitting between them. CDR1 SGHTA and CDR2 FQGTGA come from the germline V gene. The CDR3 spells CASSLTRAERYEQYF. In DNA form, the CDR3 reads TGTGCCAGCAGCTTAACTCGAGCTGAGAGATACGAGCAGTACTTC.